This passage covers 23 T cell receptor beta chains from one sample sequenced in a study of blood T cell repertoires in COVID-19 (dated by TCRdb to about 2020). The library was generated by the immunoSEQ multiplex PCR assay. TCRdb holds this immuneACCESS table with in-frame rearrangements only. Some clones are missing; in checked studies, unresolved V genes explain under half, and the rest has no known cause. The sample includes roughly 100,000 clones, with roughly 85% observed a single time. 15% to 17% of the sample is in the top ten clones. The sequencing sample was made of peripheral blood. These receptors were collected from an elderly woman with acute or convalescent COVID-19.

With regard to this clone: The junction differs from germline at one of its ends, possibly a read error. The J gene is TRBJ2-1, the V gene TRBV6-5; D possibly corresponds to TRBD1 (5 bases). The CDR3 has 12 residues. Germline loops: CDR1 MNHEY, CDR2 SVGAGI. The CDR3 nucleotides are TGTGCCAGCAGACCCGACAGCAATCAGCAGTTCTTC. Its protein product is CASRPDSNQQFF.

The chain combines TRBV5-4 with TRBJ2-1; 8 bases fit TRBD1. Germline CDR1 and CDR2: SGHNT and YYREEE (reference sequence). V shed 4 bases and J 4 bases; nucleotides not matched to a gene: 7. CDR3 size: 15 residues. Written as DNA, the CDR3 is TGTGCCAGCAGCCCCCCGGGACAGGCTTACAATGAGCAGTTCTTC. It translates to CASSPPGQAYNEQFF.

The chain employs TRBV29-1 and TRBJ2-1, with a weak D call TRBD2 (6 bases). The CDR3 runs 15 residues. The germline CDR1 and CDR2 sequences are SQVTM and ANQGSEA. V lost 5 bases and J lost 4, with 18 bases in between. In nucleotides, the CDR3 is TGCAGCGTTTTCGAGCGGGTCGGTTCGTACAATGAGCAGTTCTTC. It yields the protein CSVFERVGSYNEQFF.

This sequence joins TRBV11-3 and TRBJ1-2, with a weak D call TRBD1 (5 bases). Trimming took 0 bases from V and 6 from J, leaving 8 bases between them. CDR3 length equals 13 residues. The V gene's germline CDR1 is SGHNT and CDR2 YENEEA. The CDR3 protein is CASSLDQGNGYTF. The CDR3 coding sequence is TGTGCCAGCAGCTTAGACCAGGGTAATGGCTACACCTTC. The full variable domain, its missing parts supplied by reference TRBV11-3 and TRBJ1-2, is EAGVVQSPRYKIIEKKQPVAFWCNPISGHNTLYWYLQNLGQGPELLIRYENEEAVDDSQLPKDRFSAERLKGVDSTLKIQPAELGDSAVYLCASSLDQGNGYTFGSGTRLTVV.

This chain joins TRBV11-3 and TRBJ2-2, with D possibly matching TRBD1 (5 bases). The CDR3 runs 14 residues. CDR1 is SGHNT and CDR2 is YENEEA in the germline V gene. The CDR3: CATAASRATGELFF. CDR3 DNA: TGTGCAACAGCAGCATCCAGGGCCACCGGGGAGCTGTTTTTT. The full variable domain, completed using reference TRBV11-3 and TRBJ2-2, is EAGVVQSPRYKIIEKKQPVAFWCNPISGHNTLYWYLQNLGQGPELLIRYENEEAVDDSQLPKDRFSAERLKGVDSTLKIQPAELGDSAVYLCATAASRATGELFFGEGSRLTVL.

This clone was counted at least ten times. J is TRBJ2-5 and V is TRBV7-7; 11 bases map to TRBD2. Germline values: CDR1 SSHAT, CDR2 FNYEAQ (reference sequence). The CDR3 covers 17 residues. Trimming took 4 bases from V and 1 from J; bases not matched to a gene: 8. CDR3 sequence: CASSSPPGTSGQETQYF. Written as DNA, the CDR3 is TGTGCCAGCAGCTCACCGCCCGGGACTAGCGGCCAAGAGACCCAGTACTTC.

The table lists this clone with a few counts. The chain joins TRBV5-6 to TRBJ1-2; D not resolved. V gave up 0 bases and J gave up 1 base, with 10 bases separating them. Germline loops: CDR1 SGHDT, CDR2 YYEEEE. The CDR3 loop spans 15 amino acids. The CDR3 here is CASSLEPQVNYGYTF. The CDR3 DNA reads TGTGCCAGCAGCTTGGAACCCCAGGTTAACTATGGCTACACCTTC.

V is TRBV7-8 and J is TRBJ1-1; the D gene is possibly TRBD1 (5 bases). V dropped 6 bases and J dropped 5 bases, with 7 bases sitting between them. CDR1 and CDR2 from the germline V gene are SGHVS and FQNEAQ. This CDR3 is built from 11 residues. CDR3 loop: CASSQGTEAFF. The CDR3 DNA follows: TGTGCCAGCAGTCAGGGAACTGAAGCTTTCTTT. Full variable domain (outside the CDR3, taken from reference TRBV7-8 and TRBJ1-1): GAGVSQSPRYKVAKRGQDVALRCDPISGHVSLFWYQQALGQGPEFLTYFQNEAQLDKSGLPSDRFFAERPEGSVSTLKIQRTQQEDSAVYLCASSQGTEAFFGQGTRLTVV.

This chain links TRBV5-1 with TRBJ2-1; 7 bases match TRBD2. CDR3 length: 15 amino acids. Germline loops: CDR1 SGHRS, CDR2 YFSETQ. Trimming cost V 2 bases and J 4 bases; bases outside gene matches: 6. The CDR3: CASSLASGPYNEQFF. The CDR3 DNA reads as TGCGCCAGCAGCTTAGCTAGCGGACCTTACAATGAGCAGTTCTTC.

This clone was seen once. The chain links TRBV12-3 or TRBV12-4 to TRBJ2-1, with 8 bases fitting TRBD1. V lost 6 bases to trimming and J lost 4 bases; unmatched junction nucleotides: 2. The CDR3 is made up of 13 amino acids. In nucleotides, the CDR3 is TGTGCCAGCAGCAGGGGGCGTTACAATGAGCAGTTCTTC. Its protein is CASSRGRYNEQFF.

The chain combines TRBV5-4 with TRBJ2-5; 14 nucleotides align to TRBD2. The V gene end was trimmed by 3 bases and the J gene end by 4 bases; junction bases not matched to a gene: 8. CDR3 length equals 17 residues. Germline loops: CDR1 SGHNT, CDR2 YYREEE (reference sequence). The CDR3 DNA sequence: TGTGCCAGCAGCTCGGGGACTAGCGGGAGAGGTAGAGAGACCCAGTACTTC. Its translation: CASSSGTSGRGRETQYF.

This chain uses TRBV28 with TRBJ1-1, with TRBD1 matching 7 bases. Germline trimming cut 5 bases from V and 8 bases from J; bases unmatched to any gene: 8. Germline assignment: CDR1 MDHEN and CDR2 SYDVKM. There are 13 residues in the CDR3. This chain's CDR3 is CASSPRDRQEAFF. The CDR3 DNA reads as TGTGCCAGCAGTCCCCGGGACAGACAGGAAGCTTTCTTT.

The rearrangement joins TRBV7-8 to TRBJ1-1; no clear D. This CDR3 comprises 14 residues. Trimming took 5 bases from V and 3 from J, leaving 13 bases between them. CDR1 is SGHVS, CDR2 FQNEAQ, per germline. The CDR3 loop reads CASSRREADTEAFF. CDR3 in DNA: TGTGCCAGCAGCCGCCGAGAGGCGGACACTGAAGCTTTCTTT.

In this sample, this clone turned up once. The gene calls are TRBV4-3 and TRBJ1-1; D might be TRBD1 (5 bases). V shed 0 bases and J shed 0 bases, with 8 bases lying between them. The CDR3 extends over 15 amino acids. From germline, CDR1 is LGHNA and CDR2 YSLEER. Here the CDR3 DNA reads TGCGCCAGCAGCCAAGATCGGACATTGAACACTGAAGCTTTCTTT. This codes for CASSQDRTLNTEAFF.

The chain joins TRBV9 to TRBJ2-3; TRBD2 agrees at 15 bases. V shed 0 bases, J shed 6 bases, and the junction held 2 bases outside the gene matches. This CDR3 region has 16 residues. From germline, CDR1 is SGDLS and CDR2 YYNGEE. CDR3 coding DNA: TGTGCCAGCAGCGTAGCCGGGACTAGCGGGAGGGATACGCAGTATTTT. It codes for CASSVAGTSGRDTQYF.

This clone appeared once. The V call is TRBV6-6, the J call TRBJ2-7; 12 nucleotides line up with TRBD2. CDR1 and CDR2 (germline): MNHNY, SVGAGI (reference sequence). The CDR3 is 15 residues long. Trimming cost V 6 bases and J 3 bases; bases outside gene matches: 6. CDR3 in amino acids: CASRRGLAGNYEQYV. In DNA, the CDR3 is TGTGCCAGCAGGCGAGGACTAGCGGGGAACTACGAGCAGTACGTC.

V gene TRBV10-3 combines with J gene TRBJ2-4, with 8 nucleotides matching TRBD1. Per germline, CDR1 ENHRY and CDR2 SYGVKD. CDR3 length equals 16 residues. The ends lost 2 bases at V and 2 bases at J; junction bases unmatched: 5. The chain's CDR3 is CAISEDRGFSKNIQYF. In DNA, the CDR3 is TGTGCCATCAGTGAGGACAGGGGTTTTTCCAAAAACATTCAGTACTTC.

The chain joins TRBV10-2 to TRBJ1-1; 9 nucleotides match TRBD1. V lost 3 bases to trimming and J lost 4 bases; unmatched junction nucleotides: 9. The CDR3 extends over 16 amino acids. Germline V gives CDR1 WSHSY, CDR2 SAAADI. The CDR3 region has the DNA TGCGCCAGCAGTGACCTTACGACAGGGGGGACCACTGAAGCTTTCTTT. Translated: CASSDLTTGGTTEAFF.

This chain uses TRBV19 with TRBJ2-2, with D hard to call. The CDR3 extends over 14 amino acids. The V and J ends lost 6 bases and 6 bases respectively, with 14 bases between them. Germline V gene sequence: CDR1 LNHDA, CDR2 SQIVND (reference sequence). The CDR3 reads CASRFQYPPGELFF. For the CDR3, the DNA is TGTGCCAGTAGATTTCAGTATCCCCCCGGGGAGCTGTTTTTT.

The gene calls are TRBV5-6 and TRBJ2-5, with 7 bases lining up with TRBD2. The trim removed 4 bases at V and 4 bases at J, leaving 7 bases unmatched. Germline V lookup: CDR1 SGHDT, CDR2 YYEEEE. This CDR3 is built from 14 residues. The CDR3, as DNA: TGTGCCAGCAGCAGGACTAGTCTGAGAGAGACCCAGTACTTC. Protein sequence: CASSRTSLRETQYF.

The rearrangement uses TRBV3-1 (or the pseudogene TRBV3-2) and TRBJ2-1, with 7 bases lining up with TRBD2. CDR3 length: 12 residues. Germline V gene lookup returns CDR1 LGHDT and CDR2 YNNKEL (reference sequence). J lost 14 bases, V lost 0 bases, and 4 bases had no gene match. In DNA form, the CDR3 reads TGTGCCAGCAGCCAAGATGGGAGGGCGGAGTTCTTC. It encodes CASSQDGRAEFF.

V usage is TRBV18 and J usage is TRBJ2-7; 11 bases map to TRBD2. The germline V gene has CDR1 KGHSH and CDR2 LQKENI. The V gene end was trimmed by 3 bases and the J gene end by 5 bases; junction bases not matched to a gene: 9. This CDR3 spans 16 amino acids. CDR3 coding DNA: TGTGCCAGCTCACCCTCGGATCTAGCGGGAGGCCACGAGCAGTACTTC. Protein: CASSPSDLAGGHEQYF.

CDR3 DNA sequence: TGCGCCAGCGGGGATTGGTCTAGCGGGACGAGGAATGAGCAGTTCTTC. Protein product: CASGDWSSGTRNEQFF. The V gene is TRBV5-1, the J gene TRBJ2-1, with 9 bases matching TRBD2. Unmatched junction bases numbered 15, after V lost 7 bases and J lost 7 bases. In germline, CDR1 is SGHRS, CDR2 YFSETQ. The CDR3 has 16 amino acids.